A selection of T cell receptor beta chains follows, all from one sample in a study of blood T cell repertoires in COVID-19. Using immunoSEQ multiplex PCR, the repertoire was profiled, and TCRdb retains in-frame clones only, with some absent. This repertoire shows 300,000 to 350,000 clones, around nine tenths found once; its top ten account for about 5%. The specimen sequenced was PBMCs or T cells enriched from blood (not recorded which). The receptor set was obtained from a man younger than 40 who had recovered from COVID-19. Each CDR3 is given with its conserved first and last residue. Each record gives: clone size, D gene, V gene, J gene, CDR3 protein, CDR3 DNA. The D gene is left open where the match is weak. Rows may omit the clone size; those that give it use once, few, many or a size class.

clone size: NA; D gene: TRBD1; V gene: TRBV10-3; J gene: TRBJ2-3; CDR3 protein: CAISESRGQGATDTQYF; CDR3 DNA: TGTGCCATCAGTGAGTCTCGTGGACAGGGGGCTACAGATACGCAGTATTTT
clone size: NA; D gene: TRBD1; V gene: TRBV10-3; J gene: TRBJ2-7; CDR3 protein: CAISQQGEYEQYF; CDR3 DNA: TGTGCCATCAGTCAACAGGGGGAATACGAGCAGTACTTC
clone size: NA; D gene: NA; V gene: TRBV13; J gene: TRBJ2-5; CDR3 protein: CASSSRGYQETQYF; CDR3 DNA: TGTGCCAGCAGCTCTCGGGGGTACCAAGAGACCCAGTACTTC
clone size: NA; D gene: NA; V gene: TRBV29-1; J gene: TRBJ1-1; CDR3 protein: CSVGRGLTEAFF; CDR3 DNA: TGCAGCGTTGGGCGGGGGCTCACTGAAGCTTTCTTT
clone size: few; D gene: NA; V gene: TRBV10-3; J gene: TRBJ1-1; CDR3 protein: CAISGSRTEAFF; CDR3 DNA: TGTGCCATCAGTGGGAGTAGGACTGAAGCTTTCTTT
clone size: NA; D gene: TRBD1; V gene: TRBV9; J gene: TRBJ1-3; CDR3 protein: CASSLTGAAPSLDTIYF; CDR3 DNA: TGTGCCAGCAGCCTCACAGGGGCGGCCCCTTCACTTGACACCATATATTTT
clone size: NA; D gene: NA; V gene: TRBV4-1; J gene: TRBJ2-2; CDR3 protein: CASSQVDFIQELFF; CDR3 DNA: TGCGCCAGCAGCCAAGTCGACTTCATCCAGGAGCTGTTTTTT
clone size: NA; D gene: NA; V gene: TRBV21-1; J gene: TRBJ2-4; CDR3 protein: CASSKEGSRRSKNIQYF; CDR3 DNA: TGTGCCAGCAGCAAGGAGGGAAGTCGACGGAGCAAAAACATTCAGTACTTC
clone size: NA; D gene: NA; V gene: TRBV7-2; J gene: TRBJ1-5; CDR3 protein: CASSPAGGDWGNQPQHF; CDR3 DNA: TGTGCCAGCAGCCCTGCGGGGGGGGACTGGGGCAATCAGCCCCAGCATTTT
clone size: NA; D gene: TRBD1; V gene: TRBV6-5; J gene: TRBJ2-1; CDR3 protein: CASSFRDRDHEQFF; CDR3 DNA: TGTGCCAGCAGTTTCCGGGACAGGGACCATGAGCAGTTCTTC
clone size: NA; D gene: NA; V gene: TRBV28; J gene: TRBJ1-5; CDR3 protein: CAMQGGSNQPQHF; CDR3 DNA: TGTGCCATGCAGGGAGGTAGCAATCAGCCCCAGCATTTT
clone size: NA; D gene: NA; V gene: TRBV19; J gene: TRBJ2-7; CDR3 protein: CASSMREEQYF; CDR3 DNA: TGTGCCAGTAGTATGAGGGAGGAGCAGTACTTC
clone size: NA; D gene: TRBD1; V gene: TRBV18; J gene: TRBJ1-4; CDR3 protein: CASSLRQGSTNEKLFF; CDR3 DNA: TGTGCCAGCTCACTTCGACAGGGCTCAACTAATGAAAAACTGTTTTTT
clone size: NA; D gene: TRBD2; V gene: TRBV5-6; J gene: TRBJ2-1; CDR3 protein: CASSPQTSGGYNEQFF; CDR3 DNA: TGTGCCAGCAGCCCTCAGACTAGCGGGGGGTACAATGAGCAGTTCTTC
clone size: NA; D gene: NA; V gene: TRBV19; J gene: TRBJ2-4; CDR3 protein: CASSRGDTLAKNIQYF; CDR3 DNA: TGTGCCAGTAGCCGGGGGGACACTCTAGCCAAAAACATTCAGTACTTC
clone size: NA; D gene: TRBD1; V gene: TRBV4-1; J gene: TRBJ1-2; CDR3 protein: CASSQVRAKSRGHGYTF; CDR3 DNA: TGCGCCAGCAGCCAAGTCAGGGCCAAGTCCAGGGGGCATGGCTACACCTTC
clone size: NA; D gene: NA; V gene: TRBV12-3/TRBV12-4; J gene: TRBJ2-7; CDR3 protein: CASKAGVSYEQYF; CDR3 DNA: TGTGCCAGCAAGGCAGGGGTGTCCTACGAGCAGTACTTC
clone size: few; D gene: NA; V gene: TRBV24-1; J gene: TRBJ2-2; CDR3 protein: CATQKGQKNTGELFF; CDR3 DNA: TGTGCCACCCAAAAGGGACAAAAGAACACCGGGGAGCTGTTTTTT
clone size: NA; D gene: TRBD2; V gene: TRBV28; J gene: TRBJ2-1; CDR3 protein: CASRATSGEYNEQFF; CDR3 DNA: TGTGCCAGCAGAGCCACTAGCGGGGAATACAATGAGCAGTTCTTC
clone size: NA; D gene: NA; V gene: TRBV7-2; J gene: TRBJ1-5; CDR3 protein: CASSFTGGNQPQHF; CDR3 DNA: TGTGCCAGCAGCTTTACCGGGGGCAATCAGCCCCAGCATTTT
clone size: NA; D gene: NA; V gene: TRBV4-2; J gene: TRBJ1-4; CDR3 protein: CASSSWRSNEKLFF; CDR3 DNA: TGTGCCAGCAGCTCATGGCGGTCTAATGAAAAACTGTTTTTT
clone size: NA; D gene: TRBD1; V gene: TRBV9; J gene: TRBJ2-2; CDR3 protein: CASSVFGDRVTGELFF; CDR3 DNA: TGTGCCAGCAGCGTCTTCGGGGACAGGGTCACCGGGGAGCTGTTTTTT
clone size: once; D gene: NA; V gene: TRBV5-6; J gene: TRBJ1-2; CDR3 protein: CASSLQANYGYTF; CDR3 DNA: TGTGCCAGCAGCCTTCAGGCTAACTATGGCTACACCTTC
clone size: NA; D gene: TRBD1; V gene: TRBV5-6; J gene: TRBJ2-7; CDR3 protein: CASSSGTGGYEQYF; CDR3 DNA: TGTGCCAGCAGCTCGGGGACAGGGGGCTACGAGCAGTACTTC
clone size: once; D gene: NA; V gene: TRBV16; J gene: TRBJ1-1; CDR3 protein: CASSQTGNTEAFF; CDR3 DNA: TGTGCCAGCAGCCAAACAGGGAACACTGAAGCTTTCTTT
clone size: NA; D gene: TRBD1; V gene: TRBV7-2; J gene: TRBJ2-7; CDR3 protein: CASSLRTGDEQYF; CDR3 DNA: TGTGCCAGCAGCTTACGGACAGGGGACGAGCAGTACTTC
clone size: NA; D gene: TRBD2; V gene: TRBV5-1; J gene: TRBJ2-1; CDR3 protein: CASSGLDNEQFF; CDR3 DNA: TGCGCCAGCAGCGGACTAGACAATGAGCAGTTCTTC
clone size: NA; D gene: NA; V gene: TRBV5-1; J gene: TRBJ2-7; CDR3 protein: CASSLDGKSYEQYF; CDR3 DNA: TGCGCCAGCAGCTTGGACGGGAAAAGTTACGAGCAGTACTTC
clone size: NA; D gene: NA; V gene: TRBV3-1/TRBV3-2; J gene: TRBJ2-1; CDR3 protein: CASSRITLNYNEQFF; CDR3 DNA: TGTGCCAGCAGCCGGATAACACTAAACTACAATGAGCAGTTCTTC
clone size: NA; D gene: NA; V gene: TRBV28; J gene: TRBJ1-2; CDR3 protein: CASSLPGYGYTF; CDR3 DNA: TGTGCCAGCAGTTTACCCGGCTATGGCTACACCTTC
clone size: NA; D gene: TRBD1; V gene: TRBV5-5; J gene: TRBJ1-4; CDR3 protein: CASSRDRAEKLFF; CDR3 DNA: TGTGCCAGCAGCAGGGACAGGGCTGAAAAACTGTTTTTT
clone size: NA; D gene: NA; V gene: TRBV29-1; J gene: TRBJ1-2; CDR3 protein: CSVVGVAEGGGYTF; CDR3 DNA: TGCAGCGTTGTAGGGGTGGCGGAGGGTGGAGGCTACACCTTC
clone size: NA; D gene: TRBD1; V gene: TRBV27; J gene: TRBJ1-6; CDR3 protein: CASSLQTGKGSPLHF; CDR3 DNA: TGTGCCAGCAGTTTACAGACAGGGAAGGGCTCACCCCTCCACTTT
clone size: NA; D gene: NA; V gene: TRBV2; J gene: TRBJ1-6; CDR3 protein: CASSEDGGVGSPLHF; CDR3 DNA: TGTGCCAGCAGTGAAGACGGGGGAGTGGGGTCACCCCTCCACTTT
clone size: NA; D gene: NA; V gene: TRBV30; J gene: TRBJ1-1; CDR3 protein: CAWSVGGGTEAFF; CDR3 DNA: TGTGCCTGGAGTGTTGGGGGAGGCACTGAAGCTTTCTTT
clone size: few; D gene: TRBD2; V gene: TRBV10-1; J gene: TRBJ2-7; CDR3 protein: CASRLQGARTSGVLLSSYEQYF; CDR3 DNA: TGCGCCAGCAGGCTACAGGGGGCCCGGACTAGCGGGGTCTTACTTAGCTCCTACGAGCAGTACTTC
clone size: NA; D gene: TRBD1; V gene: TRBV9; J gene: TRBJ2-7; CDR3 protein: CASSVGQVSSYEQYF; CDR3 DNA: TGTGCCAGCAGCGTGGGACAGGTAAGCTCCTACGAGCAGTACTTC
clone size: NA; D gene: NA; V gene: TRBV12-5; J gene: TRBJ2-5; CDR3 protein: CASGLGTGTPEETQYF; CDR3 DNA: TGTGCTAGTGGTTTGGGGACCGGGACACCCGAAGAGACCCAGTACTTC
clone size: NA; D gene: TRBD1; V gene: TRBV2; J gene: TRBJ2-2; CDR3 protein: CASRPGQGKTGELFF; CDR3 DNA: TGTGCCAGCAGACCGGGACAGGGGAAGACCGGGGAGCTGTTTTTT
clone size: NA; D gene: NA; V gene: TRBV5-1; J gene: TRBJ2-1; CDR3 protein: CASSEGRNEQFF; CDR3 DNA: TGCGCCAGCAGCGAGGGGAGGAATGAGCAGTTCTTC